This TCR beta chain was profiled in a study of beta chain features in type 1 diabetes. Notes on the study in general: When Type 1 diabetes patients were examined, their TCRB CDR3s proved moderately but significantly shorter in all four CD4+ subsets. Naive, central memory and regulatory TCRB repertoires appeared more similar among patients than healthy donors.

Markers CD45RO/CCR7/CD25/CD127/CD95/CD27 served to sort CD4+ naive, central memory, regulatory and stem cell-like memory cells. CDR3 length: 13 residues. The J segment lost 5 bases and the V segment lost 6 bases, leaving 4 bases of the junction unmatched. Germline values: CDR1 MGHDK, CDR2 SYGVNS. The sample holds many counts of this clone. Its specificity is not known. Other nucleotide sequences from this sample produce the same CDR3. Reverse transcription of all isolated RNA meant that expressed TCRB transcripts were sequenced. Assay: immunoSEQ multiplex PCR; the TCRdb copy retains only in-frame clones and omits some. The sample contains 95,000 to 150,000 clones, approximately 16% of which appear only once.

The TCR was taken from a man aged 25 to 40 with type 1 diabetes. Input material: central memory CD4+ T cells from blood. This sequence joins TRBV25-1 and TRBJ2-5; the match to TRBD2 covers 9 bases. CDR3 DNA: TGTGCCAGCAGGGGTGGGACTAGCGAGACCCAGTACTTC. It specifies CASRGGTSETQYF.